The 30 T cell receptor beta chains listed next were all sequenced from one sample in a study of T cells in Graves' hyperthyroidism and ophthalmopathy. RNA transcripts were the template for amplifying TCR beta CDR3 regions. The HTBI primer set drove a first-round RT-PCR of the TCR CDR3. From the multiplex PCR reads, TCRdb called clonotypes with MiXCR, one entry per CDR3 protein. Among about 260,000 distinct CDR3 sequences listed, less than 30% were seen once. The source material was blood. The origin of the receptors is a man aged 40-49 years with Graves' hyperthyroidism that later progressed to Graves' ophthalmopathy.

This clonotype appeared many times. The CDR3 here is CASSREGDGDYGYTF. CDR3 nucleotide sequence: TGTGCCAGTAGTAGGGAAGGGGACGGTGATTATGGCTACACCTTC. The rearrangement links TRBV19 to TRBJ1-2, with D possibly matching TRBD1 (5 bases). Per the germline V gene, CDR1 is LNHDA and CDR2 is SQIVND (reference sequence). This CDR3 has 15 residues. V shed 4 bases and J shed 5 bases, with 17 bases lying between them.

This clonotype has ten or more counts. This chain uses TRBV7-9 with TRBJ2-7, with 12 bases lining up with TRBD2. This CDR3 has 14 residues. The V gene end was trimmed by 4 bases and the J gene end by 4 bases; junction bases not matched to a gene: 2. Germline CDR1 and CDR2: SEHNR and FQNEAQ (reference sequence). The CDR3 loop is CASSYLAGGYEQYF. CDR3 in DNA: TGTGCCAGCAGCTACCTAGCGGGAGGGTACGAGCAGTACTTC.

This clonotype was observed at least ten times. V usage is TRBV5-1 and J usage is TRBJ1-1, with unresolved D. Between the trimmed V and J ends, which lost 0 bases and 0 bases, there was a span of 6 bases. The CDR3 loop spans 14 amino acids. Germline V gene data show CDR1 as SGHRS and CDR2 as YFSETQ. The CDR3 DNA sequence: TGCGCCAGCAGCTTGGCAGCAATGAACACTGAAGCTTTCTTT. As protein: CASSLAAMNTEAFF.

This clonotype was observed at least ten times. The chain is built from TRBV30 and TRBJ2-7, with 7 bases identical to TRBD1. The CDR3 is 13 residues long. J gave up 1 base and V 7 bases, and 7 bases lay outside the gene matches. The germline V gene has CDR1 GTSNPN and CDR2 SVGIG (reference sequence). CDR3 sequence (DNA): TGTGCCTCGCCACGGACAGGTTCCTACGAGCAGTACTTC. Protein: CASPRTGSYEQYF. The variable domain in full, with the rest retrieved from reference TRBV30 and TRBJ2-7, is SQTIHQWPATLVQPVGSPLSLECTVEGTSNPNLYWYRQAAGRGLQLLFYSVGIGQISSEVPQNLSASRPQDRQFILSSKKLLLSDSGFYLCASPRTGSYEQYFGPGTRLTVT.

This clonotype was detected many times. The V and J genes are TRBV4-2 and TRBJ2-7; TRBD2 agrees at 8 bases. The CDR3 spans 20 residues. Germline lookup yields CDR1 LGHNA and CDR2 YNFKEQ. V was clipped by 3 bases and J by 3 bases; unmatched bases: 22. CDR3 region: CASSHHTGHFAGGRFYEQYF. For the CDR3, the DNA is TGTGCCAGCAGCCATCACACAGGGCATTTTGCTGGCGGGAGGTTCTACGAGCAGTACTTC.

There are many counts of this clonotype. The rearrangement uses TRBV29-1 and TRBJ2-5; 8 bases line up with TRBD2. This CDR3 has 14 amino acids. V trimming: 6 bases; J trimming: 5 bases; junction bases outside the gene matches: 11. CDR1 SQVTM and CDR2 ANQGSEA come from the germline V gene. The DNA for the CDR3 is TGCAGCGTAGGGGGGGTTAGCGGGGCGGAGACCCAGTACTTC. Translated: CSVGGVSGAETQYF.

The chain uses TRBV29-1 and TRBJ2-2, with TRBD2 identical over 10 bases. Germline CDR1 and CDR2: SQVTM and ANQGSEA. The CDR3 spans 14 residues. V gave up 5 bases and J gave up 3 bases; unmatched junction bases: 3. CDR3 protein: CSVYGLADTGELFF. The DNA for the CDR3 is TGCAGCGTTTATGGACTAGCGGACACCGGGGAGCTGTTTTTT.

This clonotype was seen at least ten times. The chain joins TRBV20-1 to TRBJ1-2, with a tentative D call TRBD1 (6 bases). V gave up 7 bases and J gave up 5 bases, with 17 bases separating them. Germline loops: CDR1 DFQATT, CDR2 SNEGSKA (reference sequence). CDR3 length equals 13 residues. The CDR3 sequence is CSVQGGPDYGYTF. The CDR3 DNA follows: TGCAGTGTCCAAGGGGGGCCAGATTATGGCTACACCTTC.

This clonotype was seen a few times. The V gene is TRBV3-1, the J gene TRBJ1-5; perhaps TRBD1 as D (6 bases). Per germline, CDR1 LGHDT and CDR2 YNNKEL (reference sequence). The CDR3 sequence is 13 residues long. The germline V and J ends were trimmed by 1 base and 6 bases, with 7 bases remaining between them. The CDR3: CASSQGGPQPQHF. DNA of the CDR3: TGTGCCAGCAGCCAAGGGGGGCCTCAGCCCCAGCATTTT.

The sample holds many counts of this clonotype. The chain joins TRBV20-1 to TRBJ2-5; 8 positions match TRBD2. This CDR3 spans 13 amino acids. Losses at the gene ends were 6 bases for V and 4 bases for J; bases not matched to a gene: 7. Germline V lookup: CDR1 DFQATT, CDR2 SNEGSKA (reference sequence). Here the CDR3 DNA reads TGCAGTGCCCGGAGTCTAGCGGGAGAGACCCAGTACTTC. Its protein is CSARSLAGETQYF.

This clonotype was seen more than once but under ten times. The CDR3 loop is CASSMGRGDEQYF. Here the CDR3 DNA reads TGTGCCAGCAGCATGGGGCGCGGCGACGAGCAGTACTTC. The V gene is TRBV27, the J gene TRBJ2-7; tentative D call: TRBD1 (5 bases). Germline CDR1 reads MNHEY; CDR2 reads SMNVEV (reference sequence). V was trimmed by 6 bases and J by 5 bases, leaving 14 bases between them. The CDR3 consists of 13 residues.

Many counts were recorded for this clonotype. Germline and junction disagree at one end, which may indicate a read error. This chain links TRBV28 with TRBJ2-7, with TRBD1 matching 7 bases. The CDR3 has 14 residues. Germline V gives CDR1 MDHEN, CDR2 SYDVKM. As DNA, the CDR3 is TGTGCCAGCAGTTTAGACAGGGAAGGATACGAGCAGTATTTC. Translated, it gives CASSLDREGYEQYF.

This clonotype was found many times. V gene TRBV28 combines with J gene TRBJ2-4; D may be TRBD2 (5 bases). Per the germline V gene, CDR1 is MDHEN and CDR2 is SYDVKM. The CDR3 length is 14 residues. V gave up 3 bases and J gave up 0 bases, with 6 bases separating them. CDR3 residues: CASSFGIAKNIQYF. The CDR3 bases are TGTGCCAGCAGTTTCGGGATAGCCAAAAACATTCAGTACTTC.

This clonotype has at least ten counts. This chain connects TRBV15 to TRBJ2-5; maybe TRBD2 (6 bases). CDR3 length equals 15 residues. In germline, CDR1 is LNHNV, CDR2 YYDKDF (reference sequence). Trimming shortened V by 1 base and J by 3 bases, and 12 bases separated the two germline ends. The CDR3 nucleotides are TGTGCCACCAGCAGAGGCGGGGCCGCAGAAGAGACCCAGTACTTC. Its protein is CATSRGGAAEETQYF.

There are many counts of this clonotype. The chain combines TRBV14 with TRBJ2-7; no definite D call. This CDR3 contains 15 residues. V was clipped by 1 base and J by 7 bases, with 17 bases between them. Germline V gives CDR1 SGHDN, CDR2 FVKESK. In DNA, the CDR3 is TGTGCCAGCAGCCAAGCGAACATCAACTACGTAGAGCAGTACTTC. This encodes CASSQANINYVEQYF.

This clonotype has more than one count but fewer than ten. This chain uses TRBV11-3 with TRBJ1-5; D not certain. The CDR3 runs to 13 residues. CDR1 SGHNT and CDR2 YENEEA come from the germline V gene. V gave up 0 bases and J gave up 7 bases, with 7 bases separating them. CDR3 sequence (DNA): TGTGCCAGCAGCTTAGACCAGCAACAGCCCCAGCATTTT. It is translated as CASSLDQQQPQHF.

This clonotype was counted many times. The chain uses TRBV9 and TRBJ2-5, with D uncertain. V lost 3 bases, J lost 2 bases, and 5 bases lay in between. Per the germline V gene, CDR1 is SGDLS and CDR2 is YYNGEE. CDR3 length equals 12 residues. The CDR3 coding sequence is TGTGCCAGCAGCGCGGAGCAAGAGACCCAGTACTTC. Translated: CASSAEQETQYF.

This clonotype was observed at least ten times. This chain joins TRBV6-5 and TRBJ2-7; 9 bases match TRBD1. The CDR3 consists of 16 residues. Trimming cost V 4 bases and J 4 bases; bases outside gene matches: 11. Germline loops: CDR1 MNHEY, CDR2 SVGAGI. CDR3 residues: CASSFSTGGRGYEQYF. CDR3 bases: TGTGCCAGCAGTTTCTCGACAGGGGGTAGGGGATACGAGCAGTACTTC.

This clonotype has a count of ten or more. The CDR3 loop is CASSLTVSGGRDEQYF. The CDR3, as DNA: TGTGCCAGCAGCTTAACAGTGTCAGGGGGACGGGACGAGCAGTACTTC. The chain uses TRBV7-3 and TRBJ2-7; TRBD1 matches at 7 bases. CDR3 length: 16 amino acids. The V gene's germline CDR1 is SGHTA and CDR2 FQGTGA. V shed 0 bases and J 5 bases; nucleotides not matched to a gene: 10.

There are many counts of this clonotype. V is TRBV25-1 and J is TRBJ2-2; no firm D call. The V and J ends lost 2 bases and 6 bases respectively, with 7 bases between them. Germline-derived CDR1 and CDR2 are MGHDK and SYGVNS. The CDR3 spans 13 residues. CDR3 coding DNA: TGTGCCAGCAGTGAACGGAATCCCGGGGAGCTGTTTTTT. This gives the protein CASSERNPGELFF.

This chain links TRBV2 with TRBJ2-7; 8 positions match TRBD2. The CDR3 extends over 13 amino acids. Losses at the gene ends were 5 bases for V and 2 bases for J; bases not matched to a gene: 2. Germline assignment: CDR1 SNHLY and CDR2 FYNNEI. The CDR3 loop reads CASSRAGAYEQYF. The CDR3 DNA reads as TGTGCCAGCAGTAGAGCGGGAGCCTACGAGCAGTACTTC.

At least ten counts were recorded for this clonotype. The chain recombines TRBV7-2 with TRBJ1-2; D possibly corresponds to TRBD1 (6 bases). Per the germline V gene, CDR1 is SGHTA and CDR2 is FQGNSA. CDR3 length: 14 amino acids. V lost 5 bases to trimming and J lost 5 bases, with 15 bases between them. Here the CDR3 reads CASSNLTGNYGYTF. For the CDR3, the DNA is TGTGCCAGCAGCAACCTTACAGGGAATTATGGCTACACCTTC.

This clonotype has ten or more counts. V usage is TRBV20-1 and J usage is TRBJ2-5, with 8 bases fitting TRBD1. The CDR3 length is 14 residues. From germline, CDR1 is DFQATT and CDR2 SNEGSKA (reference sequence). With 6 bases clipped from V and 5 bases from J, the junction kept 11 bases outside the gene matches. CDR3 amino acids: CSALGQGRPETQYF. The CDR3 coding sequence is TGCAGTGCGCTTGGACAGGGAAGGCCGGAGACCCAGTACTTC.

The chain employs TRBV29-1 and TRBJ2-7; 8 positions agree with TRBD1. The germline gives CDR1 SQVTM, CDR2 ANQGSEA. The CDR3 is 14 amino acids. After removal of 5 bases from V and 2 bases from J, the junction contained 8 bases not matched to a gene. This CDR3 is CSVLPGTGAYEQYF. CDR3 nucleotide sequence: TGCAGCGTTTTACCCGGGACAGGTGCCTACGAGCAGTACTTC.

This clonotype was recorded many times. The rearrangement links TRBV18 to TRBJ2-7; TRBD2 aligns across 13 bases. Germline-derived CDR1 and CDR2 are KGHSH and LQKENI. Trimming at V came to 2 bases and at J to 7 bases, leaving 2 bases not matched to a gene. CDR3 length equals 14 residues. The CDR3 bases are TGTGCCAGCTCACCAGTGGGACTAGCGGGAGAGCAGTACTTC. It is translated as CASSPVGLAGEQYF.

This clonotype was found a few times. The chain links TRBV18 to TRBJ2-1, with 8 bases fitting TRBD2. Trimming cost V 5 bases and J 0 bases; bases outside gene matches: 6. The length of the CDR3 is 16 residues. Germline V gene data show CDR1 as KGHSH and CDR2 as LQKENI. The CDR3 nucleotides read TGTGCCAGCTCAGCCCCGAGCGGGAGCTCCTACAATGAGCAGTTCTTC. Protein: CASSAPSGSSYNEQFF.

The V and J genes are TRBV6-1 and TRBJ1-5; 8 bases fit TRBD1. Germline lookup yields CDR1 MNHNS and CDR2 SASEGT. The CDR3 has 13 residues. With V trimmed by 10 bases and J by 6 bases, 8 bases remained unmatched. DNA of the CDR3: TGTGCCACCCTGCAGGGGGCCGGTCAGCCCCAGCATTTT. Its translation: CATLQGAGQPQHF.

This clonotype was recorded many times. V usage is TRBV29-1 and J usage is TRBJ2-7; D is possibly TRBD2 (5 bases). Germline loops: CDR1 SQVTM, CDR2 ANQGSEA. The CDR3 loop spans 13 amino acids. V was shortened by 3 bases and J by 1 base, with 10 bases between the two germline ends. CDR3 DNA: TGCAGCGTTGATGCCCGGGGTTCCTACGAGCAGTACTTC. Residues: CSVDARGSYEQYF.

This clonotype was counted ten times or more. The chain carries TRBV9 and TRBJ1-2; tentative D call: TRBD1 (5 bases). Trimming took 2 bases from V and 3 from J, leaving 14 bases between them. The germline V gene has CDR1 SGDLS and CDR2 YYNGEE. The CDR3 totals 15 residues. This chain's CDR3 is CASSVGRDLDYGYTF. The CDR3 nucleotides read TGTGCCAGCAGCGTGGGCAGGGATCTTGACTATGGCTACACCTTC.

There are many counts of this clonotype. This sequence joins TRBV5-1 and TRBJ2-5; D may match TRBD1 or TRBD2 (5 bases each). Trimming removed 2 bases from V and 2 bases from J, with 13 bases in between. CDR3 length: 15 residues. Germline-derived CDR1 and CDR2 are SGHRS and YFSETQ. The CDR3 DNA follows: TGCGCCAGCAGCTTCATCCCAGGGAGACAAGAGACCCAGTACTTC. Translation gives CASSFIPGRQETQYF.